The clone carrying this T cell receptor beta chain was seen many times. Its antigen is currently unknown. Quantitative 5'-RACE with molecular barcodes produced the TCR beta libraries. TCRdb independently ran MiXCR on the 5' RACE reads; one entry per CDR3 protein. This table holds about 700,000 distinct CDR3 sequences, 19% found once. This sample is drawn from a study of CD8 T cells in ankylosing spondylitis. CDR3 length: 14 residues. V lost 2 bases to trimming and J lost 1 base, with 10 bases between them. Germline CDR1 is SGDLS and CDR2 is YYNGEE. Whole-study results and caveats: Some of these motif variants have turned up before, in reports on reactive arthritis synovial fluid and blood. Ankylosing spondylitis blood appeared to carry a characteristic TCR beta motif of roughly 8 highly homologous variants. Disease-linked clones were found to be CD8+ and relatively rare in peripheral blood. According to the report, clones linked to the disease were significantly enriched in matched synovial fluid samples taken from ankylosing spondylitis patients.

The chain carries TRBV9 and TRBJ2-7; D is possibly TRBD2 (6 bases). Sequencing used blood, either unsorted or a sorted T cell fraction (not recorded which). The receptor comes from a male donor with ankylosing spondylitis. The CDR3: CASSVRDWSYEQYF. The CDR3 nucleotides are TGTGCCAGCAGCGTCCGGGACTGGTCCTACGAGCAGTACTTC.